This T cell receptor (beta chain) was documented in a study of T cell repertoires in cytomegalovirus infection. About the study: CMV epitopes in the study were HLA-C-restricted (recently identified) and HLA-B-restricted (well studied). CMV infection together with matching HLA type was indicated by public TCR beta signatures. Findings and caveats of the study: HLA-C-restricted CMV-specific TCR beta clonotypes were dominant in the ex vivo response.

TCRdb re-analysed the reads in MiXCR, keeping a single row per CDR3 protein. The sample contains some 920,000 distinct CDR3 sequences, 25% to 40% of which appear only once. The length of the CDR3 is 14 residues. CDR1 and CDR2 (germline): SGHVS, FQNEAQ. V was pared by 10 bases and J by 1 base, with 5 bases of the junction left unmatched. This clonotype was picked up a small number of times. Its antigen remains unknown. The sequence came from a human donor in good health (CMV status not recorded). Some clones in this sample may be carry-over from other donors' samples. The chain carries TRBV7-8 and TRBJ2-5; 11 bases are a match to TRBD2. The sample was cultured CD8+ T cells from PBMCs, taken from culture after CMV antigen stimulation. This CDR3 is CAITSGGIQETQYF. CDR3 sequence (DNA): TGTGCCATTACTAGCGGGGGAATCCAAGAGACCCAGTACTTC.